Following are 28 T cell receptor beta chains from one sample sequenced in a study of molecular identifiers for immune sequencing clone quantification. TCRdb ran MiXCR on the PCR reads and lists one entry per CDR3 protein. The data show around 89,000 distinct CDR3 sequences, around 17% seen once. The sequenced material came from naive CD8+ T cells from blood, with Jurkat cell RNA spiked in. Subset in this sample: FACS-sorted CD8+CD4-CCR7+CD45RA+ naive T cells. These receptors all come from a human donor in good health. Some libraries in this study had Jurkat cell RNA spiked in.

This clonotype has at least ten counts. This chain uses TRBV7-9 with TRBJ1-2, with 7 positions matching TRBD1. Germline assignment: CDR1 SEHNR and CDR2 FQNEAQ (reference sequence). After removal of 2 bases from V and 3 bases from J, the junction contained 9 bases not matched to a gene. CDR3 size: 16 residues. The CDR3: CASSLPRTGEDYGYTF. The CDR3 DNA is TGTGCCAGCAGCTTACCAAGAACAGGGGAAGACTATGGCTACACCTTC. The full variable domain, with the rest looked up from reference TRBV7-9 and TRBJ1-2, is DTGVSQNPRHKITKRGQNVTFRCDPISEHNRLYWYRQTLGQGPEFLTYFQNEAQLEKSRLLSDRFSAERPKGSFSTLEIQRTEQGDSAMYLCASSLPRTGEDYGYTFGSGTRLTVV.

This clonotype came up many times. This chain uses TRBV27 with TRBJ2-3, with no clear D. The germline gives CDR1 MNHEY, CDR2 SMNVEV (reference sequence). The ends were cut back, 1 base at V and 1 base at J, with 6 bases in the middle. CDR3 length: 14 residues. The CDR3 loop is CASSLYRGTDTQYF. CDR3 DNA: TGTGCCAGCAGTTTATATCGGGGCACAGATACGCAGTATTTT.

Note on this clonotype: Germline and junction disagree at one end, which may indicate a read error. The chain joins TRBV4-3 to TRBJ2-2; a weak D match, TRBD1 (6 bases). This CDR3 has 16 residues. Germline V gene lookup returns CDR1 LGHNA and CDR2 YSLEER. CDR3 DNA sequence: TGCGCCAGCAGCCAAAACCGGGACATCTACACCGGGGAGCTGCTTTTT. This sequence encodes CASSQNRDIYTGELLF.

Many counts were recorded for this clonotype. This chain uses TRBV11-3 with TRBJ2-1; 12 bases line up with TRBD2. This CDR3 is 15 amino acids long. The germline V gene encodes CDR1 SGHNT and CDR2 YENEEA. V was clipped by 4 bases and J by 7 bases; unmatched bases: 5. The CDR3 is CASSSSGRAGNEQFF. In nucleotides, the CDR3 is TGTGCCAGCAGCTCTAGCGGGAGGGCCGGGAATGAGCAGTTCTTC.

This clonotype was picked up many times. The V and J genes are TRBV9 and TRBJ1-3; no reliable D call. CDR3 size: 13 residues. Trimming removed 4 bases from V and 9 bases from J, with 14 bases in between. The germline CDR1 and CDR2 sequences are SGDLS and YYNGEE. The CDR3 region has the DNA TGTGCCAGCAGCCTGGGCGATGGTGGCACCATATATTTT. Encoded protein: CASSLGDGGTIYF. Full variable domain (outside the CDR3, taken from reference TRBV9 and TRBJ1-3): DSGVTQTPKHLITATGQRVTLRCSPRSGDLSVYWYQQSLDQGLQFLIQYYNGEERAKGNILERFSAQQFPDLHSELNLSSLELGDSALYFCASSLGDGGTIYFGEGSWLTVV.

This clonotype was recorded many times. The chain combines TRBV7-6 with TRBJ2-3; D is tentatively TRBD1 or TRBD2 (5 bases each). Deletions cut 5 bases from V and 2 bases from J, with 14 bases between. The CDR3 extends over 15 amino acids. Germline V gene sequence: CDR1 SGHVS, CDR2 FNYEAQ. CDR3 sequence reads: CASSPGTLPTDTQYF. CDR3 nucleotide sequence: TGTGCCAGCAGCCCCGGGACCCTACCCACAGATACGCAGTATTTT. Filled out from reference TRBV7-6 and TRBJ2-3, the complete variable domain reads GAGVSQSPRYKVTKRGQDVALRCDPISGHVSLYWYRQALGQGPEFLTYFNYEAQQDKSGLPNDRFSAERPEGSISTLTIQRTEQRDSAMYRCASSPGTLPTDTQYFGPGTRLTVL.

This clonotype was detected many times. This chain links TRBV13 with TRBJ2-1; 8 positions agree with TRBD1. With 5 bases clipped from V and 4 bases from J, the junction kept 7 bases outside the gene matches. The CDR3 covers 15 residues. The germline CDR1 and CDR2 sequences are PRHDT and FYEKMQ (reference sequence). The CDR3 DNA follows: TGTGCCAGCAGCCTGAGGGACAGGCCGTACAATGAGCAGTTCTTC. Its protein is CASSLRDRPYNEQFF.

As to this clonotype: A much larger clone differs from this one at a single base, so this may be a read error. The rearrangement uses TRBV7-9 and TRBJ1-4, with D perhaps TRBD1 (5 bases). Looked up from germline, CDR1 is SEHNR and CDR2 is FQNEAQ (reference sequence). The germline V and J ends were trimmed by 4 bases and 6 bases, with 12 bases remaining between them. The CDR3 spans 14 residues. CDR3 in amino acids: CASSSDGAYEKLFF. In nucleotides, the CDR3 is TGTGCCAGCAGCTCAGACGGGGCCTATGAAAAACTGTTTTTT. Looking up the rest from reference TRBV7-9 and TRBJ1-4 gives the full variable domain: DTGVSQNPRHKITKRGQNVTFRCDPISEHNRLYWYRQTLGQGPEFLTYFQNEAQLEKSRLLSDRFSAERPKGSFSTLEIQRTEQGDSAMYLCASSSDGAYEKLFFGSGTQLSVL.

The chain employs TRBV20-1 and TRBJ2-2, with D unclear. The V gene lost 2 bases and the J gene lost 0 bases, with 10 bases spanning the gap. The germline CDR1 and CDR2 sequences are DFQATT and SNEGSKA (reference sequence). This CDR3 has 15 amino acids. The CDR3 spells CSARPGEANTGELFF. The CDR3 DNA sequence: TGCAGTGCTAGACCGGGTGAAGCGAACACCGGGGAGCTGTTTTTT.

This clonotype has ten or more counts. V gene TRBV4-3 combines with J gene TRBJ2-6; the D gene is possibly TRBD1 (5 bases). Trimming took 0 bases from V and 3 from J, leaving 6 bases between them. This CDR3 is built from 15 residues. Germline V gives CDR1 LGHNA, CDR2 YSLEER. The CDR3 reads CASSQDTGGANVLTF. In DNA, the CDR3 is TGCGCCAGCAGCCAAGATACAGGTGGGGCCAACGTCCTGACTTTC.

The chain has TRBV30 and TRBJ2-3, with 9 positions matching TRBD1. Trimming cost V 5 bases and J 5 bases; bases outside gene matches: 14. The germline gives CDR1 GTSNPN, CDR2 SVGIG (reference sequence). The CDR3 has 16 residues. The DNA of the CDR3 is TGTGCCTGGGAGGGTGGCGGACAGGGGTGGATAGATACGCAGTATTTT. The encoded protein is CAWEGGGQGWIDTQYF.

This clonotype was seen repeatedly, ten times or more. The chain has TRBV28 and TRBJ2-3; no clear D. The CDR3 consists of 13 residues. The germline CDR1 and CDR2 sequences are MDHEN and SYDVKM. Trimming shortened V by 3 bases and J by 2 bases, and 6 bases separated the two germline ends. CDR3 coding DNA: TGTGCCAGCAGTTTTGAGAACACAGATACGCAGTATTTT. Its translation: CASSFENTDTQYF.

On this clonotype itself: One junction end disagrees with the germline gene, perhaps due to a read error. This chain connects TRBV27 to TRBJ2-1; 10 positions agree with TRBD2. Per the germline V gene, CDR1 is MNHEY and CDR2 is SMNVEV (reference sequence). The CDR3 totals 15 residues. The CDR3 nucleotides read TGTGCCGGCAGTTCCCTAGCGGGGGTTTACAATGAGCAGTTCTTC. Translated: CAGSSLAGVYNEQFF.

Comment on this clonotype: A much larger clone lies a single base off, so this may be a read error. The CDR3 DNA is TGTGCCAGCAGCCCCCTATCTCGAGAGCAGTACTTC. Residues: CASSPLSREQYF. V usage is TRBV7-2 and J usage is TRBJ2-7; D gene uncertain. V was trimmed by 5 bases and J by 7 bases, leaving 12 bases between them. The CDR3 has 12 residues. CDR1 and CDR2 (germline): SGHTA, FQGNSA.

This clonotype was detected ten times or more. This chain joins TRBV6-6 and TRBJ2-7; no definite D call. Germline V gives CDR1 MNHNY, CDR2 SVGAGI (reference sequence). V lost 0 bases and J lost 5, with 11 bases in between. This CDR3 is 14 amino acids long. CDR3: CASSYSLLFHEQYF. The CDR3 nucleotides read TGTGCCAGCAGTTACTCGTTACTATTTCACGAGCAGTACTTC.

This clonotype was found many times. This chain links TRBV10-1 with TRBJ2-3; TRBD1 might be the D (6 bases). This CDR3 contains 15 residues. Germline CDR1 is WNHNN and CDR2 is SYGVQD (reference sequence). The V end lost 6 bases, the J end lost 6 bases, and 19 bases lay between the germline ends. CDR3: CASRGARLEVDTQYF. In DNA form, the CDR3 reads TGCGCCAGCAGGGGGGCTCGTCTGGAAGTGGATACGCAGTATTTT.

The genes are TRBV11-3 and TRBJ2-3, with D maybe TRBD2 (6 bases). Trimming pared 11 bases from V and 4 bases from J, leaving 13 bases between. Germline CDR1 SGHNT, CDR2 YENEEA. The CDR3 spans 12 residues. Written as DNA, the CDR3 is TGTGCCGCGGGATCGGGGGCAGATACGCAGTATTTT. Its translation: CAAGSGADTQYF.

This clonotype was seen repeatedly, ten times or more. The J gene is TRBJ2-3, the V gene TRBV6-5; TRBD2 aligns across 8 bases. CDR3 length: 15 amino acids. V dropped 2 bases and J dropped 4; count of bases not matched to a gene: 5. From germline, CDR1 is MNHEY and CDR2 SVGAGI. The CDR3 DNA reads TGTGCCAGCAGTTACCCGGGAGGGCCCCCAGATACGCAGTATTTT. It specifies CASSYPGGPPDTQYF.

Worth noting for this clonotype: This clone may be a read error of a much larger clone one base away. This likely comes from a read error, as the CDR3 has no conserved phenylalanine or tryptophan at its end. The rearrangement links TRBV6-1 to TRBJ2-2; D is unclear. This CDR3 spans 15 amino acids. Germline-derived CDR1 and CDR2 are MNHNS and SASEGT. Trimming pared 4 bases from V and 0 bases from J, leaving 9 bases between. The CDR3 sequence: CASSAGRTNTGELFS. The CDR3, as DNA: TGTGCCAGCAGTGCCGGGCGCACGAACACCGGGGAGCTGTTTTCT.

In its sample, this clonotype was seen many times. The chain recombines TRBV20-1 with TRBJ1-3, with no clear D. The ends were cut back, 0 bases at V and 0 bases at J, with 6 bases in the middle. The CDR3 length is 14 residues. Germline-derived CDR1 and CDR2 are DFQATT and SNEGSKA (reference sequence). The CDR3 region is CSARDRNSGNTIYF. The DNA of the CDR3 is TGCAGTGCTAGAGACAGGAACTCTGGAAACACCATATATTTT.

This clonotype came up many times. This chain uses TRBV4-1 with TRBJ2-6; 11 positions agree with TRBD1. Trimming at V came to 1 base and at J to 0 bases, leaving 2 bases not matched to a gene. This CDR3 is built from 18 residues. Germline loops: CDR1 MGHRA, CDR2 YSYEKL. The chain's CDR3 is CASSQGDRGYSGANVLTF. The CDR3 DNA is TGCGCCAGCAGCCAAGGGGACAGGGGGTACTCTGGGGCCAACGTCCTGACTTTC.

A note on this clonotype: This may stem from a read error, because a much larger clone lies one nucleotide away. The chain has TRBV28 and TRBJ2-3; 8 bases align to TRBD1. CDR1 and CDR2 (germline): MDHEN, SYDVKM. The V gene end was trimmed by 10 bases and the J gene end by 2 bases; junction bases not matched to a gene: 8. CDR3 size: 14 residues. The DNA for the CDR3 is TGTGCCACCGCCGAGACAGGGGACACAGATACGCAGTATTTT. Its translation is CATAETGDTDTQYF.

The J gene is TRBJ2-1, the V gene TRBV7-6; D is uncertain. Trimming left V 4 bases short and J 9 bases short, with 25 bases between. Per germline, CDR1 SGHVS and CDR2 FNYEAQ. This CDR3 is built from 17 residues. The chain's CDR3 is CASSSSEASWGYAEQFF. CDR3 sequence (DNA): TGTGCCAGCAGCTCAAGTGAGGCTAGTTGGGGATATGCTGAGCAGTTCTTC.

This clonotype was seen repeatedly, ten times or more. The chain combines TRBV9 with TRBJ1-3; D remains ambiguous. Germline V gene sequence: CDR1 SGDLS, CDR2 YYNGEE. This CDR3 spans 12 amino acids. V was trimmed by 0 bases and J by 2 bases, leaving 0 bases between them. The CDR3 sequence: CASSVAGNTIYF. The CDR3, as DNA: TGTGCCAGCAGCGTAGCTGGAAACACCATATATTTT.

This clonotype was found many times. The V and J genes are TRBV7-9 and TRBJ2-3, with 9 bases identical to TRBD1. The germline CDR1 and CDR2 sequences are SEHNR and FQNEAQ (reference sequence). CDR3 size: 16 residues. Trimming removed 6 bases from V and 8 bases from J; junction bases left unmatched: 15. The CDR3 DNA follows: TGTGCCAGCAGAAAATCCACGGGACAGGGTCTAGCTACGCAGTATTTT. Encoded protein: CASRKSTGQGLATQYF.

A note on this clonotype: A much bigger clone sits one base away, suggesting this may be a read error. The V and J genes are TRBV6-2 or TRBV6-3 and TRBJ2-3; no clear D gene. CDR1 is MNHEY and CDR2 is SVGEGT in the germline V gene. This CDR3 comprises 14 residues. The CDR3 region is CASRWSDHTDAQYF. The DNA of the CDR3 is TGTGCCAGCAGGTGGTCCGACCACACAGATGCGCAGTATTTT.

In this sample, this clonotype turned up many times. The V and J genes are TRBV7-9 and TRBJ1-5; TRBD1 is a possible D gene (6 bases). CDR3 length: 14 residues. Germline V gene data show CDR1 as SEHNR and CDR2 as FQNEAQ (reference sequence). V was cut by 3 bases and J by 5 bases, with 11 bases left in between. The CDR3 reads CASSFGGGHQPQHF. CDR3 sequence (DNA): TGTGCCAGCAGCTTTGGCGGGGGGCATCAGCCCCAGCATTTT.

This clonotype was recorded many times. The CDR3 nucleotides are TGCAGTGCTAGACCTTTTGGAGAGAACACTGAAGCTTTCTTT. Amino acids: CSARPFGENTEAFF. The chain couples TRBV20-1 to TRBJ1-1; D ambiguous. The CDR3 sequence is 14 residues long. V lost 2 bases and J lost 1, with 11 bases in between. Germline V lookup: CDR1 DFQATT, CDR2 SNEGSKA (reference sequence).